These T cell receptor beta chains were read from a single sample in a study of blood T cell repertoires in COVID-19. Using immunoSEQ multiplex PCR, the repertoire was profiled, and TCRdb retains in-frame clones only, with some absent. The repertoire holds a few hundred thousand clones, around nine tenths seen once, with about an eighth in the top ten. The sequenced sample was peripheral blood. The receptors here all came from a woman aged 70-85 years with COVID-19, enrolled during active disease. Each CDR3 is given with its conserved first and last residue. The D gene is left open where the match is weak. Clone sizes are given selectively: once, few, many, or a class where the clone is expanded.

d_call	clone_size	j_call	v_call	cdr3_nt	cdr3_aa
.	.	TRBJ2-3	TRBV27	TGTGCCAGCAGTTTATCGCGCGACCCCAGGGGCCCAGATACGCAGTATTTT	CASSLSRDPRGPDTQYF
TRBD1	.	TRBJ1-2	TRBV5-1	TGCGCCAGCAGCTCAGGGGGGAACTATGGCTACACCTTC	CASSSGGNYGYTF
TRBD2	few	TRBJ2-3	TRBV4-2	TGTGCCAGCAGCCAAGAGTTTACAGCGGGGGGGCCGGATACGCAGTATTTT	CASSQEFTAGGPDTQYF
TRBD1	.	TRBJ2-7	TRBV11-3	TGTGCCAGCAGCTTAGGGACAGGCGTCCACGAGCAGTACTTC	CASSLGTGVHEQYF
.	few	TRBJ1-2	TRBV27	TGTGCCAGCAGTTTATCTTTCGACAGGTTCCTACATTTC	CASSLSFDRFLHF
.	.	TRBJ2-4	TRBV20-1	TGCAGTGCTAGTGTATTAGCCAAAAACATTCAGTACTTC	CSASVLAKNIQYF
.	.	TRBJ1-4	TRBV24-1	TGTGCCACCAGTGACCTTCGGACAGTCACAACTAATGAAAAACTGTTTTTT	CATSDLRTVTTNEKLFF
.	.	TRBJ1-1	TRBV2	TGTGCCAGCAGGTTTACAGGGCTGAACACTGAAGCTTTCTTT	CASRFTGLNTEAFF
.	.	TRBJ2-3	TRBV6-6	TGTGCCAGCAGTTACGAGAGGGTCACAGATACGCAGTATTTT	CASSYERVTDTQYF
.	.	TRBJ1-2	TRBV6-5	TGTGCCAGCACCCGGGCGTGGGGCGAGGACTATGGCTACACCTTC	CASTRAWGEDYGYTF
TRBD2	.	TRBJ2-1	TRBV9	TGTGCCAGCAGCGTAAGCGGGGGAAGCTCCTACAATGAGCAGTTCTTC	CASSVSGGSSYNEQFF
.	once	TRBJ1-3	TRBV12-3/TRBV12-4	TGTGCCAGCACCCAGAGGCCTGGAAACACCATATATTTT	CASTQRPGNTIYF
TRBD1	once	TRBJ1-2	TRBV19	TGTGCCAGTAGTTTCGATGGACAGGGCATGGATGGCTACACCTTC	CASSFDGQGMDGYTF
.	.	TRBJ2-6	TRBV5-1	TGCGCCAGCAGTCATGTAACGCCGCTGGGGCTCTCTGGGGCCAACGTCCTGACTTTC	CASSHVTPLGLSGANVLTF
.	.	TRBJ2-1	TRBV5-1	TGCGCCAGCAGTTTCCTAGGAGAGCAGTTCTTC	CASSFLGEQFF
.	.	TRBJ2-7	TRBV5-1	TGCGCCAGCAGCTCCGAACCGGGGCCTTACGGGGGGCAGTACTTC	CASSSEPGPYGGQYF
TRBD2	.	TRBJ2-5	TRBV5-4	TGTGCCAGCAGTCCTATAGCGGGGTTCCAAGAGACCCAGTACTTC	CASSPIAGFQETQYF
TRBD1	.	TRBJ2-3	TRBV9	TGTGCCAGCAGCGGAGGACAGGGCACAGATACGCAGTATTTT	CASSGGQGTDTQYF
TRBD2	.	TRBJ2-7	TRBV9	TGTGCCAGCAGCGTCGCGACTAGCGGCACCTACGAGCAGTACTTC	CASSVATSGTYEQYF
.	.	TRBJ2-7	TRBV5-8	TGTGCCAGCAGCTTGTTTGTATCGAGATCCTACGAGCAGTACTTC	CASSLFVSRSYEQYF
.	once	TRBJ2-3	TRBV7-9	TGTGCCAGCAGCGCAGGTCCGGGGTATAGCACAGATACGCAGTATTTT	CASSAGPGYSTDTQYF
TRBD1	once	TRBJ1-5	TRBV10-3	TGTGCCATCAGTGATGCCGGGACAGGGGTGGATCAGCCCCAGCATTTT	CAISDAGTGVDQPQHF
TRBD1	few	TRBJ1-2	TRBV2	TGTGCCAGCAGTGAACTGCCGGGACAGCATGGCTACACCTTC	CASSELPGQHGYTF